These T cell receptor beta chains were read from a single sample in a study of blood T cell repertoires in COVID-19. The table came from immunoSEQ multiplex PCR; TCRdb's copy has only in-frame clones and leaves some out. The table records roughly 260,000 clones, 80% to 90% of them present only once. Input material: peripheral blood. Receptors were obtained from a woman between 45 and 65 years old with acute or convalescent COVID-19. Both conserved end residues are part of each CDR3. D genes are given only for firm matches. Some rows have no size entry. The others give once, few or many, or a class for an expanded clone.

J gene | V gene | clone size | D gene | CDR3 protein | CDR3 DNA
TRBJ2-1 | TRBV20-1 | . | . | CSASGVRRGHSSYNEQFF | TGCAGTGCTAGTGGGGTTCGCCGTGGGCATTCATCCTACAATGAGCAGTTCTTC
TRBJ1-5 | TRBV28 | once | TRBD1 | CASHDRGSGQPQHF | TGTGCCAGTCACGACAGGGGATCTGGTCAGCCCCAGCATTTT
TRBJ2-2 | TRBV4-2 | . | TRBD1 | CASSRITGGSAGELFF | TGTGCCAGCAGCCGAATTACAGGGGGCAGCGCCGGGGAGCTGTTTTTT
TRBJ2-7 | TRBV3-1/TRBV3-2 | . | . | CASSAEGGAQYF | TGTGCCAGCAGTGCGGAAGGAGGAGCGCAGTACTTC
TRBJ1-4 | TRBV6-6 | . | . | CASRPAASNEKLFF | TGTGCCAGCAGGCCCGCGGCTTCTAATGAAAAACTGTTTTTT
TRBJ2-3 | TRBV6-2/TRBV6-3 | once | TRBD2 | CASSYGLAGRADTQYF | TGTGCCAGCAGTTACGGGCTAGCGGGGAGAGCAGATACGCAGTATTTT
TRBJ2-2 | TRBV5-1 | . | TRBD1 | CASSAQGDTGELFF | TGCGCCAGCAGCGCACAGGGGGACACCGGGGAGCTGTTTTTT
TRBJ1-5 | TRBV2 | . | TRBD1 | CASRGQVNQPQHF | TGTGCCAGCAGGGGACAGGTGAATCAGCCCCAGCATTTT
TRBJ1-5 | TRBV11-2 | . | TRBD1 | CASSLVGQGSEPQHF | TGTGCCAGCAGCTTAGTGGGACAGGGAAGCGAGCCCCAGCATTTT
TRBJ2-7 | TRBV18 | . | TRBD1 | CASSSRPGQAEQYF | TGTGCCAGCTCATCGAGGCCGGGACAGGCTGAGCAGTACTTC
TRBJ2-1 | TRBV7-2 | . | . | CASSFEHQVYNEQFF | TGTGCCAGCAGCTTTGAGCACCAAGTATACAATGAGCAGTTCTTC
TRBJ1-1 | TRBV10-3 | . | . | CAISGGFDTEAFF | TGTGCCATCAGTGGAGGGTTTGACACTGAAGCTTTCTTT
TRBJ2-2 | TRBV10-3 | . | TRBD2 | CAISASSGRAGGELFF | TGTGCCATCAGTGCCTCTAGCGGGAGGGCCGGCGGGGAGCTGTTTTTT
TRBJ2-7 | TRBV3-1/TRBV3-2 | . | . | CASSRTRQVPYEQYF | TGTGCCAGCAGCCGGACTCGGCAGGTTCCCTACGAGCAGTACTTC